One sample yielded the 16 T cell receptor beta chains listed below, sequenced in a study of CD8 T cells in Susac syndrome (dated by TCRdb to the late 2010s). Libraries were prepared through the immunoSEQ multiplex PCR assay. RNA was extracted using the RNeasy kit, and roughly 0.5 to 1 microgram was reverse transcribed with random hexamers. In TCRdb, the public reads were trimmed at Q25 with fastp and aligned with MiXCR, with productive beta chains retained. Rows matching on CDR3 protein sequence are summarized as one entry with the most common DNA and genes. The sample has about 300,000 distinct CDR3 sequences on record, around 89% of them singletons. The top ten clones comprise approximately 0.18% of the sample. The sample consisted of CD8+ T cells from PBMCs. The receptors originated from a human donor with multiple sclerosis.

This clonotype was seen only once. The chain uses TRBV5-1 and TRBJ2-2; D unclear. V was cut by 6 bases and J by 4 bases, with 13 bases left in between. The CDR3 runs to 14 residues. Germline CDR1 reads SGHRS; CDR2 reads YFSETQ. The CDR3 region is CASMGDESTGELFF. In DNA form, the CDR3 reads TGCGCCAGCATGGGCGATGAAAGCACCGGGGAGCTGTTTTTT.

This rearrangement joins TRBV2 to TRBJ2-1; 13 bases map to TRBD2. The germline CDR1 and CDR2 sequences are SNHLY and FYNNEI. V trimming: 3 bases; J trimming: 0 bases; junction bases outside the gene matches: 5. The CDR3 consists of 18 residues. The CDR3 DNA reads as TGTGCCAGCAGTGAGACTAGCGGGGGGCTAAGCTCCTACAATGAGCAGTTCTTC. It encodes CASSETSGGLSSYNEQFF.

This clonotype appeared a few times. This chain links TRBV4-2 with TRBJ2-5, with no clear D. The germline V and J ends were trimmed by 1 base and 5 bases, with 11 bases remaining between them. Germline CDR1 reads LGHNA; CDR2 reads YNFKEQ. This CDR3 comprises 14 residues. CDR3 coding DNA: TGTGCCAGCAGCCAAGGGGTCGCATTTGAGACCCAGTACTTC. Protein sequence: CASSQGVAFETQYF.

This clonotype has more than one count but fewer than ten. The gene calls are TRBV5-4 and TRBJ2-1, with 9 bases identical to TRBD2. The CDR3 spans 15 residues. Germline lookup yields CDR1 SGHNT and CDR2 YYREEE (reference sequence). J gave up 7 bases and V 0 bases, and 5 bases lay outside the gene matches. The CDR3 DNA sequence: TGTGCCAGCAGCTTGGGCGGGAGGGCCGAAAATGAGCAGTTCTTC. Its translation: CASSLGGRAENEQFF. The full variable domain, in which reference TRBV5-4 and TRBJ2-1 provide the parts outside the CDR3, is ETGVTQSPTHLIKTRGQQVTLRCSSQSGHNTVSWYQQALGQGPQFIFQYYREEENGRGNFPPRFSGLQFPNYSSELNVNALELDDSALYLCASSLGGRAENEQFFGPGTRLTVL.

CDR3 bases: TGCAGTGCTAGAGTGGCGGGGGGTTCCTACAATGAGCAGTTCTTC. This translates into CSARVAGGSYNEQFF. The chain recombines TRBV20-1 with TRBJ2-1; 8 nucleotides agree with TRBD2. The CDR3 contains 15 residues. V dropped 1 base and J dropped 1; count of bases not matched to a gene: 3. The germline CDR1 and CDR2 sequences are DFQATT and SNEGSKA (reference sequence).

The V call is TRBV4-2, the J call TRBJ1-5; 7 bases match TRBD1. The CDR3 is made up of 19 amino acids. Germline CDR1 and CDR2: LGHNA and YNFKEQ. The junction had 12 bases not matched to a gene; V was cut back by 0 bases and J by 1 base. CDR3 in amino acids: CASSQDPWDSRGSNQPQHF. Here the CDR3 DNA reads TGTGCCAGCAGCCAAGACCCATGGGACAGCCGAGGGAGCAATCAGCCCCAGCATTTT.

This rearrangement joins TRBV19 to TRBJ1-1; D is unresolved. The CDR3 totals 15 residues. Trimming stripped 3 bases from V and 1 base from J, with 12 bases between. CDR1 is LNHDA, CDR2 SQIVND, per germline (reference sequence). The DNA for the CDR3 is TGTGCCAGTAGTATTGCGTCCCGGGGGAACACTGAAGCTTTCTTT. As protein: CASSIASRGNTEAFF.

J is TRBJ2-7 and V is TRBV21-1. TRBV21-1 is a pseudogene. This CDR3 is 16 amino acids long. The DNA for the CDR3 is TGTGCCAGCAGCAAAAGAGACCTCCTAGGGTCCTACGAGCAGTACTTC. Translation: CASSKRDLLGSYEQYF.

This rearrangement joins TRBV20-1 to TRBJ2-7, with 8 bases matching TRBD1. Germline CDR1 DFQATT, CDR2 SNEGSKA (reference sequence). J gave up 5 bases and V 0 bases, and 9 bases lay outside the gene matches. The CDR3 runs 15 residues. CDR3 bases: TGCAGTGCTAGAGATTGGCAGGGGGCATGGAACGAGCAGTACTTC. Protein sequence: CSARDWQGAWNEQYF.

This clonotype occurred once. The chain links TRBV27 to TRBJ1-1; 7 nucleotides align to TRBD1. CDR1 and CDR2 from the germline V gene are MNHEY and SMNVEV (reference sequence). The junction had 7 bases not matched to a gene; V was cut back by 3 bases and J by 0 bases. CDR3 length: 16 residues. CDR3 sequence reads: CASSFGTGAMNTEAFF. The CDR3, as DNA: TGTGCCAGCAGTTTCGGAACAGGGGCCATGAACACTGAAGCTTTCTTT.

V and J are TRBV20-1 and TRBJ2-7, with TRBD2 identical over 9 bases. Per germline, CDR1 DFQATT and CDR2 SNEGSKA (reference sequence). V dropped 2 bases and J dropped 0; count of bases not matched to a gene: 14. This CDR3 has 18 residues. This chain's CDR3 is CSARILSGGQGSSYEQYF. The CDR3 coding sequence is TGCAGTGCTAGAATTCTTAGCGGGGGCCAAGGGAGCTCCTACGAGCAGTACTTC.

CDR3 in DNA: TGTGCCAGTAGTATGTGGGGGGCGAGCAATCAGCCCCAGCATTTT. It codes for CASSMWGASNQPQHF. The chain is built from TRBV19 and TRBJ1-5, with D possibly matching TRBD1 (6 bases). With 3 bases removed from V and 1 base from J, the gap between germline ends came to 10 bases. The CDR3 loop spans 15 amino acids. CDR1 and CDR2 (germline): LNHDA, SQIVND (reference sequence).

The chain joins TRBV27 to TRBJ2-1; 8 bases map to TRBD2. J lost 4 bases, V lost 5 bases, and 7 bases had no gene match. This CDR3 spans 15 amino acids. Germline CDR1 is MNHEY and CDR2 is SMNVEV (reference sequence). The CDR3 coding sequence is TGTGCCAGCAGTCCCACTAGCGGACCTTACAATGAGCAGTTCTTC. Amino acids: CASSPTSGPYNEQFF.

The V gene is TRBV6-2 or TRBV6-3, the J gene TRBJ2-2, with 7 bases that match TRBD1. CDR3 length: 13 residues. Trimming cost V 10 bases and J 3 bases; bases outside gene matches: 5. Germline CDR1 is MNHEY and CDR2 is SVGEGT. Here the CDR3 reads CATRDSYTGELFF. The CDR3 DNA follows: TGTGCCACACGGGACAGCTACACCGGGGAGCTGTTTTTT.

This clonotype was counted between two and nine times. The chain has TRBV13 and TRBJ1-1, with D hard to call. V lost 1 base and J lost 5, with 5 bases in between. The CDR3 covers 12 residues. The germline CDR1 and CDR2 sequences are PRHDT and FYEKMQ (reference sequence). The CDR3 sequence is CASSLEGTEAFF. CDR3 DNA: TGTGCCAGCAGCTTAGAAGGGACTGAAGCTTTCTTT.

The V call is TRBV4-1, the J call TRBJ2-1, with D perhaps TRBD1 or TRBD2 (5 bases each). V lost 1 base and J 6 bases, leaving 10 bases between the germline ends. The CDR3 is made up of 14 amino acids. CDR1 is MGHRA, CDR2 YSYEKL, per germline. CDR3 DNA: TGCGCCAGCAGCCAAGTCGGGACGTTCAATGAGCAGTTCTTC. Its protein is CASSQVGTFNEQFF.